The 18 T cell receptor beta chains given below trace back to one sample, sequenced in a study of spatial heterogeneity in lung cancer. Each CDR3 protein gets one entry after TCRdb re-called the 5' RACE reads with MiXCR. This repertoire shows 5,700 or so distinct CDR3 sequences, approximately 8% found once; its top ten account for 28%. Time point described: sample taken at primary tumor resection. Study-wide results and limits: Tumors with more nonsynonymous mutations had more expanded intratumoral alpha and beta TCRs.

Their specific antigens are unknown. This specimen consisted of lung tumor tissue, obtained at surgery. The source is a female donor with early-stage non-small cell lung cancer.

This clonotype was counted many times. V and J are TRBV7-6 and TRBJ1-2; D perhaps matches TRBD1 (6 bases). The CDR3 is made up of 14 amino acids. The V end was cut by 5 bases, the J end by 7 bases, with 17 bases between. Per the germline V gene, CDR1 is SGHVS and CDR2 is FNYEAQ. The CDR3 DNA reads TGTGCCAGCAGCATCCCAGGGGTTCCAGGTGGCTACACCTTC. Its translation is CASSIPGVPGGYTF.

This clonotype has at least ten counts. The chain combines TRBV10-3 with TRBJ1-5; D perhaps matches TRBD1 (5 bases). The CDR3 runs 13 residues. The ends were cut back, 6 bases at V and 1 base at J, with 7 bases in the middle. Germline loops: CDR1 ENHRY, CDR2 SYGVKD. This chain's CDR3 is CAISRDSNQPQHF. The CDR3 DNA is TGTGCCATCAGCCGGGACAGCAATCAGCCCCAGCATTTT.

In this sample, this clonotype is medium-sized. The rearrangement joins TRBV28 to TRBJ1-2; no clear D. This CDR3 has 15 residues. Trimming cost V 6 bases and J 0 bases, with 14 bases left between them. Germline-derived CDR1 and CDR2 are MDHEN and SYDVKM. Here the CDR3 DNA reads TGTGCCAGCAGATCCCCGAGCCCCTCTAACTATGGCTACACCTTC. Its translation is CASRSPSPSNYGYTF.

By share of the sample, this clonotype is medium-sized. The chain links TRBV7-9 to TRBJ2-3; TRBD2 matches at 14 bases. V trimming: 5 bases; J trimming: 14 bases; junction bases outside the gene matches: 18. This CDR3 region has 17 residues. Per germline, CDR1 SEHNR and CDR2 FQNEAQ (reference sequence). CDR3 residues: CASSPSWTSGGHRQLYF. The CDR3 region has the DNA TGTGCCAGCAGCCCATCCTGGACTAGCGGGGGGCACCGGCAGCTGTATTTT.

This clonotype appeared many times. V usage is TRBV20-1 and J usage is TRBJ1-1; tentatively, D is TRBD1 (6 bases). The V and J ends lost 0 bases and 6 bases respectively, with 11 bases between them. Germline CDR1 and CDR2: DFQATT and SNEGSKA (reference sequence). The CDR3 is made up of 13 amino acids. This chain's CDR3 is CSARDPTGPEAFF. The CDR3, as DNA: TGCAGTGCTAGAGACCCCACAGGGCCTGAAGCTTTCTTT.

Within the sample, this clonotype is medium-sized. The chain combines TRBV4-1 with TRBJ2-3; the D gene is possibly TRBD2 (6 bases). The germline gives CDR1 MGHRA, CDR2 YSYEKL. The V end lost 5 bases, the J end lost 3 bases, and 12 bases lay between the germline ends. The CDR3 is made up of 14 amino acids. DNA of the CDR3: TGCGCCAGCAGCAGGGACTCCCGGACAGATACGCAGTATTTT. The encoded protein is CASSRDSRTDTQYF.

Many counts were recorded for this clonotype. This sequence joins TRBV6-6 and TRBJ2-7, with D perhaps matching TRBD1 (6 bases). CDR1 MNHNY and CDR2 SVGAGI come from the germline V gene (reference sequence). The CDR3 has 14 amino acids. Trimming removed 0 bases at V and 7 bases at J, with 13 bases between. The chain's CDR3 is CASSYSQPQGEQYF. The DNA for the CDR3 is TGTGCCAGCAGTTACTCGCAGCCCCAGGGGGAGCAGTACTTC.

This clonotype showed up many times. The genes are TRBV5-6 and TRBJ1-1; D is perhaps TRBD1 (6 bases). Germline assignment: CDR1 SGHDT and CDR2 YYEEEE. V lost 3 bases and J lost 11, with 14 bases in between. This CDR3 region has 12 residues. CDR3 sequence: CASSWGQAGAFF. The CDR3 nucleotides are TGTGCCAGCAGCTGGGGGCAGGCTGGGGCTTTCTTT. The whole variable domain, filled in from reference TRBV5-6 and TRBJ1-1, reads DAGVTQSPTHLIKTRGQQVTLRCSPKSGHDTVSWYQQALGQGPQFIFQYYEEEERQRGNFPDRFSGHQFPNYSSELNVNALLLGDSALYLCASSWGQAGAFFGQGTRLTVV.

This clonotype is termed medium-sized. The V call is TRBV7-9, the J call TRBJ2-3, with a possible D match to TRBD2 (6 bases). The CDR3 is 14 residues long. Looked up from germline, CDR1 is SEHNR and CDR2 is FQNEAQ (reference sequence). V lost 4 bases, J lost 5 bases, and 13 bases lay in between. CDR3 in DNA: TGTGCCAGCAGCTCTCGAACCGGGGGAGATACGCAGTATTTT. Translated: CASSSRTGGDTQYF.

This clonotype is judged medium-sized. This sequence joins TRBV28 and TRBJ2-5, with TRBD2 matching 11 bases. This CDR3 region has 18 residues. V lost 4 bases to trimming and J lost 2 bases; unmatched junction nucleotides: 12. Germline CDR1 reads MDHEN; CDR2 reads SYDVKM. The CDR3 DNA follows: TGTGCCAGCAGTTCGCCGGGTAGCGGGAGGGCCGGTCAAGAGACCCAGTACTTC. Translating it yields CASSSPGSGRAGQETQYF.

At least ten counts were recorded for this clonotype. V is TRBV28 and J is TRBJ2-7; possibly TRBD1 for D (5 bases). The CDR3 loop spans 15 amino acids. Between the trimmed V and J ends, which lost 6 bases and 2 bases, there was a span of 17 bases. CDR1 is MDHEN, CDR2 SYDVKM, per germline. The CDR3 reads CASSPLRGTAYEQYF. Written as DNA, the CDR3 is TGTGCCAGCAGCCCCCTTAGGGGCACCGCCTACGAGCAGTACTTC.

This clonotype has ten or more counts. The chain recombines TRBV5-1 with TRBJ2-7, with 8 bases aligning to TRBD1. The germline CDR1 and CDR2 sequences are SGHRS and YFSETQ. The CDR3 runs to 12 residues. After removal of 4 bases from V and 6 bases from J, the junction contained 3 bases not matched to a gene. This CDR3 is CASSLDRGEQYF. CDR3 nucleotide sequence: TGCGCCAGCAGCCTCGACAGGGGCGAGCAGTACTTC.

This clonotype appeared many times. V and J are TRBV19 and TRBJ2-3; D perhaps matches TRBD1 (6 bases). There are 15 residues in the CDR3. Germline values: CDR1 LNHDA, CDR2 SQIVND (reference sequence). V was clipped by 1 base and J by 2 bases, with 10 bases between them. The CDR3 bases are TGTGCCAGTAGTATAGGACAGGTGGTCACAGATACGCAGTATTTT. It yields the protein CASSIGQVVTDTQYF.

In this sample, this clonotype turned up many times. V gene TRBV20-1 combines with J gene TRBJ2-3; the D is unclear. V was clipped by 0 bases and J by 5 bases, with 6 bases between them. The CDR3 is 12 amino acids. The germline CDR1 and CDR2 sequences are DFQATT and SNEGSKA (reference sequence). The CDR3 DNA follows: TGCAGTGCTAGAGATAGAAGAGATACGCAGTATTTT. Protein sequence: CSARDRRDTQYF.

This clonotype was found many times. The rearrangement links TRBV5-4 to TRBJ2-5; 12 bases fit TRBD2. The length of the CDR3 is 16 residues. V lost 3 bases, J lost 5 bases, and 8 bases stayed unmatched. Germline CDR1 is SGHNT and CDR2 is YYREEE (reference sequence). This chain's CDR3 is CASSSSSGGAWETQYF. The CDR3 DNA sequence: TGTGCCAGCAGCTCCTCTAGCGGGGGGGCCTGGGAGACCCAGTACTTC.

This clonotype showed up many times. The chain recombines TRBV9 with TRBJ2-5; D tentatively fits TRBD1 or TRBD2 (7 bases each). The V gene's germline CDR1 is SGDLS and CDR2 YYNGEE. The ends were cut back, 3 bases at V and 3 bases at J, with 15 bases in the middle. The CDR3 length is 15 residues. The CDR3: CASSAGGGSEETQYF. As DNA, the CDR3 is TGTGCCAGCAGCGCAGGGGGGGGCTCAGAAGAGACCCAGTACTTC.

This clonotype has ten or more counts. The chain employs TRBV6-2 or TRBV6-3 and TRBJ1-5; no clear D gene. CDR3 length equals 14 residues. The V gene lost 2 bases and the J gene lost 4 bases, with 9 bases spanning the gap. CDR1 MNHEY and CDR2 SVGEGT come from the germline V gene. The CDR3 nucleotides are TGTGCCAGCAGTTACCCCGCAGTAAATCAGCCCCAGCATTTT. This translates into CASSYPAVNQPQHF.

Details on this clonotype: This may be a read error: a much more frequent sequence differs by one nucleotide. The gene calls are TRBV12-3 or TRBV12-4 and TRBJ2-6; tentatively, D is TRBD2 (5 bases). The length of the CDR3 is 14 residues. This chain's CDR3 is CTSSSTGGANVLTF. In DNA form, the CDR3 reads TGTACCAGCAGTTCCACGGGAGGGGCCAACGTCCTGACTTTC.